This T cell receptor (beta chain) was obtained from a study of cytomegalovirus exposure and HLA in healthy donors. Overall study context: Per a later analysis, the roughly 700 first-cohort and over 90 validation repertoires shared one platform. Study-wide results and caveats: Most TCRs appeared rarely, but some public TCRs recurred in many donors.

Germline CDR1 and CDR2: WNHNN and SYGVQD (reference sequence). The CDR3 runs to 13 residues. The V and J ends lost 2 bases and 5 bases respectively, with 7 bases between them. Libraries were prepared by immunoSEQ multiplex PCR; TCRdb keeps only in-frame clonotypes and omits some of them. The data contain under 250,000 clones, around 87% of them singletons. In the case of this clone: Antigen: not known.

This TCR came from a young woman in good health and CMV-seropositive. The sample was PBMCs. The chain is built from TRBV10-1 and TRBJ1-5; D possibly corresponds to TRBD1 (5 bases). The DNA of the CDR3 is TGCGCCAGCAGTGAGGAAGGGGATCAGCCCCAGCATTTT. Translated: CASSEEGDQPQHF.